The rows below give T cell receptor beta chains drawn from one sample of a study of control samples from healthy donors and cancer patients. Data came from immunoSEQ multiplex PCR; TCRdb stores just in-frame clones and leaves some out. The sample shows about 120,000 clones, roughly 92% of them seen only once. The sequenced sample was blood. These receptors all come from a man younger than 30 in good health. CDR3s include the opening cysteine and the closing phenylalanine or tryptophan. The order of the fields is J gene, D gene, clone size, V gene, CDR3 DNA, CDR3 protein. The D gene is left open where the match is weak. Clone sizes are given selectively: once, few, many, or a class where the clone is expanded.

J: TRBJ1-5; D: -; size: -; V: TRBV10-3; DNA: TGTGCCATCAGTGACCCCTCGGGAGGGGGCAATCAGCCCCAGCATTTT; CDR3: CAISDPSGGGNQPQHF
J: TRBJ1-2; D: TRBD1; size: -; V: TRBV29-1; DNA: TGCAGCGTTGGGGAGACAGGGGGCTTCACCTTC; CDR3: CSVGETGGFTF
J: TRBJ1-4; D: -; size: -; V: TRBV4-1; DNA: TGCGCCAGCAGCCAAGTTGGGGGGGTCAATGAAAAACTGTTTTTT; CDR3: CASSQVGGVNEKLFF
J: TRBJ2-1; D: TRBD2; size: -; V: TRBV9; DNA: TGTGCCAGCAGCGTAGCTGGAAGCGGGGACGATCCCTCCTACAATGAGCAGTTCTTC; CDR3: CASSVAGSGDDPSYNEQFF
J: TRBJ2-1; D: -; size: -; V: TRBV7-9; DNA: TGTGCCAGCAGCTTAGCCGGGACCGCAAGTGAGCAGTTCTTC; CDR3: CASSLAGTASEQFF
J: TRBJ2-2; D: TRBD2; size: -; V: TRBV3-1/TRBV3-2; DNA: TGTGCCAGCAGCCTGGACCCGGGGGGTTCCGGGGAGCTGTTTTTT; CDR3: CASSLDPGGSGELFF
J: TRBJ1-4; D: -; size: -; V: TRBV30; DNA: TGTGCCTGGAATCTCCATGGCGGACCAACTAATGAAAAACTGTTTTTT; CDR3: CAWNLHGGPTNEKLFF
J: TRBJ2-3; D: TRBD1; size: -; V: TRBV19; DNA: TGTGCCAGTACCCGGGTGACAGGGGGCGTAGATACGCAGTATTTT; CDR3: CASTRVTGGVDTQYF
J: TRBJ1-6; D: -; size: -; V: TRBV19; DNA: TGTGCCAGTAGTCCAAGGACAGCACCTAATTCACCCCTCCACTTT; CDR3: CASSPRTAPNSPLHF
J: TRBJ1-5; D: TRBD1; size: few; V: TRBV7-9; DNA: TGTGCCAGCAGCCTGAGCCAGGGGGCCAGCAATCAGCCCCAGCATTTT; CDR3: CASSLSQGASNQPQHF
J: TRBJ2-5; D: -; size: -; V: TRBV2; DNA: TGTGCCAGCAGTGGGCAGCTTGAAGAGACCCAGTACTTC; CDR3: CASSGQLEETQYF
J: TRBJ2-3; D: -; size: -; V: TRBV15; DNA: TGTGCCACCAGCAGAGTGGGTTACTTAGATACGCAGTATTTT; CDR3: CATSRVGYLDTQYF
J: TRBJ2-1; D: -; size: -; V: TRBV5-1; DNA: TGCGCCAGCAGCCCCGGATCCTCTGACAATGAGCAGTTCTTC; CDR3: CASSPGSSDNEQFF
J: TRBJ1-2; D: -; size: -; V: TRBV19; DNA: TGTGCCAGTAGTGCAAGCAAGGGGAGGTATGGCTACACCTTC; CDR3: CASSASKGRYGYTF
J: TRBJ2-1; D: -; size: -; V: TRBV19; DNA: TGTGCCAGTAGTATAGTAAGGACTGTTTACAATGAGCAGTTCTTC; CDR3: CASSIVRTVYNEQFF
J: TRBJ1-1; D: TRBD1; size: -; V: TRBV5-1; DNA: TGCGCCAGCAGCTTTGGGACAGTATGGGACACTGAAGCTTTCTTT; CDR3: CASSFGTVWDTEAFF
J: TRBJ2-3; D: -; size: -; V: TRBV6-4; DNA: TGTGCCAGCAGTGACTCCCCCCAGGGAATAACAGATACGCAGTATTTT; CDR3: CASSDSPQGITDTQYF
J: TRBJ2-1; D: -; size: -; V: TRBV4-1; DNA: TGCGCCAGCAGAGGGACCAAAGCTGAGCAGTTCTTC; CDR3: CASRGTKAEQFF
J: TRBJ1-4; D: -; size: -; V: TRBV6-5; DNA: TGTGCCAGCAGTTACGGGGGGGCTAATGAAAAACTGTTTTTT; CDR3: CASSYGGANEKLFF
J: TRBJ1-2; D: -; size: -; V: TRBV24-1; DNA: TGTGCCACCAGTGATCATACGGTTAACTATGGCTACACCTTC; CDR3: CATSDHTVNYGYTF
J: TRBJ1-2; D: -; size: -; V: TRBV19; DNA: TGTGCCAGTAGTATCGTGGGGTCTCACTATGGCTACACCTTC; CDR3: CASSIVGSHYGYTF
J: TRBJ2-7; D: -; size: -; V: TRBV5-4; DNA: TGTGCCAGCAGCAGGGAACGGGAGCAGTACTTC; CDR3: CASSREREQYF
J: TRBJ1-5; D: -; size: -; V: TRBV19; DNA: TGTGCCAGTAGTACTCTGGGAAATAGCAATCAGCCCCAGCATTTT; CDR3: CASSTLGNSNQPQHF
J: TRBJ2-7; D: -; size: -; V: TRBV9; DNA: TGTGCCAGCAGCGTGGGGATCTCCTACGAGCAGTACTTC; CDR3: CASSVGISYEQYF
J: TRBJ2-7; D: TRBD1; size: -; V: TRBV11-2; DNA: TGTGCCAGCAGCTTTGGGACAGGCGGCGAGCAGTACTTC; CDR3: CASSFGTGGEQYF
J: TRBJ2-3; D: -; size: -; V: TRBV10-3; DNA: TGTGCCATCAGTGAGTCGAGAGCCCAGAACACAGATACGCAGTATTTT; CDR3: CAISESRAQNTDTQYF
J: TRBJ2-2; D: -; size: -; V: TRBV6-5; DNA: TGTGCCAGCAGTTACTCCTCGTTGGGCACCGGGGAGCTGTTTTTT; CDR3: CASSYSSLGTGELFF
J: TRBJ2-2; D: -; size: -; V: TRBV12-3/TRBV12-4; DNA: TGTGCCAGCAGTTTTACGAACACCGGGGAGCTGTTTTTT; CDR3: CASSFTNTGELFF